These 25 T cell receptor beta chains came from one sample sequenced in a study of technical replicates of blood from four donors. Method: immunoSEQ multiplex PCR; TCRdb's copy keeps in-frame clones and lacks some. Here the sample spans about 80,000 clones, about 91% being singletons. The source material was T cells isolated from PBMCs. The receptors were sampled from a human donor in good health.

This rearrangement joins TRBV11-3 to TRBJ2-1, with 7 bases that match TRBD2. Looked up from germline, CDR1 is SGHNT and CDR2 is YENEEA. The CDR3 covers 16 residues. The V segment lost 5 bases and the J segment 5 bases; nucleotides outside the gene matches: 12. CDR3 protein: CASSPLGSGYHNEQFF. In DNA, the CDR3 is TGTGCCAGCAGCCCCCTCGGTAGCGGGTATCACAATGAGCAGTTCTTC.

Here the CDR3 reads CASSYLRGGEAFF. The CDR3 region has the DNA TGTGCCAGCAGTTACCTCCGGGGGGGTGAAGCTTTCTTT. This chain joins TRBV6-6 and TRBJ1-1; maybe TRBD1 (5 bases). Trimming removed 2 bases from V and 7 bases from J, with 11 bases in between. This CDR3 comprises 13 residues. Germline assignment: CDR1 MNHNY and CDR2 SVGAGI (reference sequence).

J is TRBJ2-7 and V is TRBV9, with a tentative D call TRBD2 (5 bases). Trimming shortened V by 1 base and J by 0 bases, and 11 bases separated the two germline ends. The CDR3 consists of 15 residues. Germline CDR1 SGDLS, CDR2 YYNGEE. The CDR3 DNA follows: TGTGCCAGCAGCGTATCCCCAGGACTCTCCTACGAGCAGTACTTC. It is translated as CASSVSPGLSYEQYF. Full variable domain (remainder filled in from reference TRBV9 and TRBJ2-7): DSGVTQTPKHLITATGQRVTLRCSPRSGDLSVYWYQQSLDQGLQFLIQYYNGEERAKGNILERFSAQQFPDLHSELNLSSLELGDSALYFCASSVSPGLSYEQYFGPGTRLTVT.

The rearrangement joins TRBV7-8 to TRBJ2-3; 11 bases agree with TRBD2. V shed 4 bases and J 1 base; nucleotides not matched to a gene: 4. The CDR3 covers 16 residues. CDR1 and CDR2 from the germline V gene are SGHVS and FQNEAQ. CDR3 residues: CASSSMGLAGTDTQYF. In DNA, the CDR3 is TGTGCCAGCAGCTCTATGGGACTAGCGGGCACAGATACGCAGTATTTT.

The chain joins TRBV19 to TRBJ1-2, with 9 positions matching TRBD1. This CDR3 has 16 residues. Germline-derived CDR1 and CDR2 are LNHDA and SQIVND (reference sequence). V shed 4 bases and J 2 bases; nucleotides not matched to a gene: 8. The CDR3: CASSTNRGPSNYGYTF. Written as DNA, the CDR3 is TGTGCCAGTAGTACAAACAGGGGGCCCTCGAACTATGGCTACACCTTC. The whole variable domain, filled in from reference TRBV19 and TRBJ1-2, reads DGGITQSPKYLFRKEGQNVTLSCEQNLNHDAMYWYRQDPGQGLRLIYYSQIVNDFQKGDIAEGYSVSREKKESFPLTVTSAQKNPTAFYLCASSTNRGPSNYGYTFGSGTRLTVV.

The rearrangement uses TRBV9 and TRBJ2-3, with D possibly being TRBD1 (5 bases). V gave up 3 bases and J gave up 2 bases, with 10 bases separating them. The CDR3 runs to 14 residues. Germline V gives CDR1 SGDLS, CDR2 YYNGEE. The CDR3 sequence is CASSAGFSTDTQYF. The DNA for the CDR3 is TGTGCCAGCAGCGCAGGGTTTTCCACAGATACGCAGTATTTT.

The V and J genes are TRBV7-7 and TRBJ2-3; TRBD2 matches 10 bases. With V trimmed by 5 bases and J by 3 bases, 8 bases remained unmatched. This CDR3 region has 16 residues. CDR1 and CDR2 from the germline V gene are SSHAT and FNYEAQ (reference sequence). CDR3 in amino acids: CASSPQLAGKTDTQYF. As DNA, the CDR3 is TGTGCCAGCAGCCCCCAACTAGCGGGGAAGACAGATACGCAGTATTTT. The full variable domain, in which reference TRBV7-7 and TRBJ2-3 provide the parts outside the CDR3, is GAGVSQSPRYKVTKRGQDVTLRCDPISSHATLYWYQQALGQGPEFLTYFNYEAQPDKSGLPSDRFSAERPEGSISTLTIQRTEQRDSAMYRCASSPQLAGKTDTQYFGPGTRLTVL.

The chain links TRBV7-3 to TRBJ1-1; D gene unclear. V was shortened by 2 bases and J by 1 base, with 5 bases between the two germline ends. This CDR3 spans 13 amino acids. Germline V gives CDR1 SGHTA, CDR2 FQGTGA. CDR3 nucleotides: TGTGCCAGCAGCTTATCCGGGAACACTGAAGCTTTCTTT. It codes for CASSLSGNTEAFF.

This clone was observed once. The genes are TRBV7-2 and TRBJ2-2; D remains unclear. CDR3 size: 11 residues. The V gene's germline CDR1 is SGHTA and CDR2 FQGNSA. V gave up 11 bases and J gave up 5 bases, with 9 bases separating them. CDR3 sequence: CAQSVTGELFF. The CDR3 DNA reads as TGTGCCCAAAGCGTAACCGGGGAGCTGTTTTTT.

The V and J genes are TRBV19 and TRBJ2-5; TRBD2 is a possible D gene (6 bases). V was pared by 11 bases and J by 4 bases, with 11 bases between. The CDR3 loop spans 11 amino acids. Germline V gene sequence: CDR1 LNHDA, CDR2 SQIVND (reference sequence). Here the CDR3 reads CASSESETQYF. DNA for the CDR3: TGTGCCTCTAGCGAATCAGAGACCCAGTACTTC.

This rearrangement joins TRBV19 to TRBJ2-5, with TRBD2 as a possible D gene (5 bases). The ends were cut back, 5 bases at V and 0 bases at J, with 16 bases in the middle. Germline V gene lookup returns CDR1 LNHDA and CDR2 SQIVND (reference sequence). The CDR3 loop spans 16 amino acids. This CDR3 reads CASSPTRTSYQETQYF. Written as DNA, the CDR3 is TGTGCCAGTAGTCCCACCCGGACTTCGTACCAAGAGACCCAGTACTTC. The full variable domain, rest sourced from reference TRBV19 and TRBJ2-5, is DGGITQSPKYLFRKEGQNVTLSCEQNLNHDAMYWYRQDPGQGLRLIYYSQIVNDFQKGDIAEGYSVSREKKESFPLTVTSAQKNPTAFYLCASSPTRTSYQETQYFGPGTRLLVL.

The genes are TRBV7-9 and TRBJ1-2; TRBD1 might be the D (6 bases). With 3 bases removed from V and 4 bases from J, the gap between germline ends came to 12 bases. Germline-derived CDR1 and CDR2 are SEHNR and FQNEAQ (reference sequence). The CDR3 length is 14 residues. The CDR3 nucleotides read TGTGCCAGCAGCTTGGACAGCGCATTCTATGGCTACACCTTC. Residues: CASSLDSAFYGYTF.

The chain joins TRBV28 to TRBJ1-1, with D maybe TRBD1 (5 bases). Germline V lookup: CDR1 MDHEN, CDR2 SYDVKM. The CDR3 length is 15 residues. Between the trimmed V and J ends, which lost 5 bases and 5 bases, there was a span of 18 bases. The CDR3 coding sequence is TGTGCCAGCAGTCCCTTGTGGGGGGTATGGACTGAAGCTTTCTTT. It encodes CASSPLWGVWTEAFF.

In nucleotides, the CDR3 is TGTGCCAGCAGTTGGGGAAGCGGGAATCAGCCCCAGCATTTT. Protein sequence: CASSWGSGNQPQHF. The rearrangement links TRBV6-1 to TRBJ1-5; D remains ambiguous. The CDR3 has 14 amino acids. V lost 5 bases, J lost 4 bases, and 12 bases lay in between. In germline, CDR1 is MNHNS, CDR2 SASEGT.

The rearrangement joins TRBV6-1 to TRBJ1-1, with 7 bases that match TRBD1. Germline V gene data show CDR1 as MNHNS and CDR2 as SASEGT. The CDR3 spans 15 residues. Trimming at V came to 2 bases and at J to 1 base, leaving 4 bases not matched to a gene. CDR3 loop: CASSEKGQRNTEAFF. DNA for the CDR3: TGTGCCAGCAGTGAAAAGGGACAGAGGAACACTGAAGCTTTCTTT.

This clone was seen a handful of times. The chain recombines TRBV28 with TRBJ1-1; possibly TRBD1 for D (6 bases). Trimming cost V 6 bases and J 3 bases, with 17 bases left between them. The CDR3 covers 15 residues. Per germline, CDR1 MDHEN and CDR2 SYDVKM. CDR3 nucleotide sequence: TGTGCCAGCAGGACCTCAGGGGAAGGCTACACTGAAGCTTTCTTT. Residues: CASRTSGEGYTEAFF.

The chain couples TRBV27 to TRBJ2-3; 9 bases match TRBD2. Trimming cost V 6 bases and J 4 bases; bases outside gene matches: 11. Germline lookup yields CDR1 MNHEY and CDR2 SMNVEV (reference sequence). This CDR3 is built from 16 residues. Here the CDR3 DNA reads TGTGCCAGCAGCGCACTCGGGACTAGCATGGCAGATACGCAGTATTTT. It is translated as CASSALGTSMADTQYF.

The rearrangement uses TRBV27 and TRBJ2-3, with D possibly TRBD1 on 6 matching bases. Germline V gives CDR1 MNHEY, CDR2 SMNVEV (reference sequence). The CDR3 runs to 14 residues. The germline V and J ends were trimmed by 2 bases and 4 bases, with 10 bases remaining between them. DNA of the CDR3: TGTGCCAGCAGTTTAACAGGGCGGCCAGATACGCAGTATTTT. Its protein product is CASSLTGRPDTQYF.

The chain has TRBV27 and TRBJ1-2; TRBD1 matches at 8 bases. J was trimmed by 6 bases and V by 7 bases; bases with no gene match: 7. The CDR3 runs 13 residues. CDR1 and CDR2 (germline): MNHEY, SMNVEV (reference sequence). Here the CDR3 reads CASTADRANGYTF. CDR3 coding DNA: TGTGCCAGCACCGCGGACAGGGCTAATGGCTACACCTTC.

The chain links TRBV7-2 to TRBJ1-2; D uncertain. Deletions cut 1 base from V and 3 bases from J, with 15 bases between. CDR3 size: 16 residues. Germline CDR1 is SGHTA and CDR2 is FQGNSA. CDR3 sequence: CASSLDSFERYYGYTF. CDR3 bases: TGTGCCAGCAGCTTAGACTCCTTCGAGCGATACTATGGCTACACCTTC. Full variable domain (rest looked up from reference TRBV7-2 and TRBJ1-2): GAGVSQSPSNKVTEKGKDVELRCDPISGHTALYWYRQSLGQGLEFLIYFQGNSAPDKSGLPSDRFSAERTGGSVSTLTIQRTQQEDSAVYLCASSLDSFERYYGYTFGSGTRLTVV.

V usage is TRBV9 and J usage is TRBJ2-1; 7 nucleotides agree with TRBD2. The CDR3 has 15 amino acids. The ends lost 4 bases at V and 0 bases at J; junction bases unmatched: 4. Germline V gene sequence: CDR1 SGDLS, CDR2 YYNGEE. The CDR3 region is CASSISSGSYNEQFF. CDR3 coding DNA: TGTGCCAGCAGCATATCTAGCGGCTCCTACAATGAGCAGTTCTTC. Complete variable domain (other parts from reference TRBV9 and TRBJ2-1): DSGVTQTPKHLITATGQRVTLRCSPRSGDLSVYWYQQSLDQGLQFLIQYYNGEERAKGNILERFSAQQFPDLHSELNLSSLELGDSALYFCASSISSGSYNEQFFGPGTRLTVL.

V gene TRBV7-3 combines with J gene TRBJ2-1; 8 nucleotides align to TRBD2. The V segment lost 4 bases and the J segment 6 bases; nucleotides outside the gene matches: 8. Germline assignment: CDR1 SGHTA and CDR2 FQGTGA. The CDR3 covers 15 residues. The CDR3 spells CASSSTGTSVNEQFF. For the CDR3, the DNA is TGTGCCAGCAGCTCCACCGGGACTAGTGTCAATGAGCAGTTCTTC.

CDR3 amino acids: CASSQEGQGGTGELFF. The CDR3 DNA follows: TGCGCCAGCAGCCAAGAGGGACAGGGCGGCACCGGGGAGCTGTTTTTT. The rearrangement uses TRBV4-1 and TRBJ2-2; 9 bases line up with TRBD1. The germline gives CDR1 MGHRA, CDR2 YSYEKL. With V trimmed by 0 bases and J by 4 bases, 3 bases remained unmatched. This CDR3 spans 16 amino acids.

This rearrangement joins TRBV19 to TRBJ2-7; D is unclear. V was cut by 6 bases and J by 4 bases, with 16 bases left in between. Germline-derived CDR1 and CDR2 are LNHDA and SQIVND (reference sequence). The CDR3 covers 14 residues. CDR3 region: CASSLRFLSYEQYF. The DNA of the CDR3 is TGTGCCAGTAGCCTCCGGTTCTTGTCTTACGAGCAGTACTTC.

This chain uses TRBV6-4 with TRBJ1-2, with D perhaps TRBD1 (6 bases). The CDR3 loop spans 14 amino acids. Looked up from germline, CDR1 is MRHNA and CDR2 is SNTAGT. V was cut by 5 bases and J by 1 base, with 11 bases left in between. CDR3: CASSTGYNNYGYTF. The CDR3 DNA reads as TGTGCCAGCAGTACAGGGTACAATAACTATGGCTACACCTTC.